These T cell receptor beta chains were read from a single sample in a study of blood T cell repertoires in COVID-19. Profiling relied on immunoSEQ multiplex PCR, and the TCRdb table lists in-frame clones only, not all of them. The table has just under 150,000 clones, about 87% seen once. The sequenced sample was peripheral blood. These receptors were obtained from a woman aged 50 to 65 with active or convalescent COVID-19. Each CDR3 is given with its conserved first and last residue. D genes are given only for firm matches. A row's size may be missing; if present it is once, few, many or a size class.

>TRBJ1-1|-|TRBV3-1/TRBV3-2|TRBD1
CASSPPGQGGYEAFF
TGTGCCAGCAGCCCCCCGGGACAGGGTGGTTATGAAGCTTTCTTT
>TRBJ2-7|-|TRBV5-1|TRBD1
CASSLGQGSGEQYF
TGCGCCAGCAGCCTGGGACAGGGGAGTGGCGAGCAGTACTTC
>TRBJ2-1|-|TRBV4-2|TRBD2
CASSLPSGSYNEQFF
TGTGCCAGCAGCCTCCCTAGCGGCTCCTACAATGAGCAGTTCTTC
>TRBJ2-4|many|TRBV30|-
CAWSIPGLRGLAKNIQYF
TGTGCCTGGAGTATCCCCGGACTCAGGGGCCTAGCCAAAAACATTCAGTACTTC
>TRBJ1-2|-|TRBV7-2|-
CASSPGGSRHGYTF
TGTGCCAGCAGTCCTGGAGGGAGTCGGCATGGCTACACCTTC
>TRBJ1-1|-|TRBV28|-
CASPKGITEAFF
TGTGCCAGCCCGAAGGGGATCACTGAAGCTTTCTTT
>TRBJ1-1|-|TRBV5-4|TRBD1
CASRKTGSNEAFF
TGTGCCAGCAGAAAGACAGGGTCTAATGAAGCTTTCTTT
>TRBJ2-7|-|TRBV2|TRBD1
CASSGQGGRSEQYF
TGTGCCAGCAGTGGACAGGGGGGGCGGTCCGAGCAGTACTTC
>TRBJ2-5|-|TRBV7-6|TRBD2
CASSLGLALETQYF
TGTGCCAGCAGCTTAGGACTAGCTTTAGAGACCCAGTACTTC
>TRBJ2-3|-|TRBV29-1|TRBD2
CSVEVAGGLTDTQYF
TGCAGCGTTGAAGTGGCGGGGGGCTTGACAGATACGCAGTATTTT
>TRBJ1-6|-|TRBV7-2|TRBD1
CASSLSSGGRSLHF
TGTGCCAGCAGCTTATCGTCAGGGGGTAGATCCCTCCACTTT
>TRBJ2-3|-|TRBV3-1/TRBV3-2|TRBD2
CASSHGLAGFTDTQYF
TGTGCCAGCAGCCATGGACTAGCGGGGTTCACAGATACGCAGTATTTT
>TRBJ2-2|-|TRBV5-1|TRBD2
CASSISGIDGELFF
TGCGCCAGCAGCATTAGCGGGATTGACGGGGAGCTGTTTTTT
>TRBJ1-2|once|TRBV5-4|TRBD1
CASSLNRGAYGYTF
TGTGCCAGCAGCCTGAACAGGGGTGCTTATGGCTACACCTTC
>TRBJ2-2|many|TRBV5-1|TRBD2
CASSWTSGPGELFF
TGCGCCAGCAGCTGGACTAGCGGGCCCGGGGAGCTGTTTTTT
>TRBJ1-1|-|TRBV5-1|-
CASSLGQPVTNTEAFF
TGCGCCAGCAGCTTGGGACAGCCGGTAACGAACACTGAAGCTTTCTTT
>TRBJ2-3|-|TRBV6-2/TRBV6-3|TRBD2
CASSYSTSGRWGTDTQYF
TGTGCCAGCAGTTACTCGACTAGCGGGAGATGGGGTACAGATACGCAGTATTTT
>TRBJ2-6|-|TRBV6-5|-
CASTSSGANVLTF
TGTGCCAGCACGAGCTCTGGGGCCAACGTCCTGACTTTC
>TRBJ2-1|-|TRBV6-5|-
CASSYSGQSHNEQFF
TGTGCCAGCAGTTACTCAGGACAGTCCCACAATGAGCAGTTCTTC
>TRBJ2-1|-|TRBV4-3|-
CASSQSAGENEQFF
TGCGCCAGCAGCCAATCCGCGGGCGAAAATGAGCAGTTCTTC
>TRBJ2-7|-|TRBV9|-
CASSAYPGTAYEQYF
TGTGCCAGCAGCGCGTACCCCGGGACTGCCTACGAGCAGTACTTC
>TRBJ2-7|once|TRBV5-5|-
CASSFRAGETSYEQYF
TGTGCCAGCAGCTTCAGGGCAGGGGAAACCTCCTACGAGCAGTACTTC
>TRBJ1-1|few|TRBV12-3/TRBV12-4|-
CASSLGGNTEAFF
TGTGCCAGCAGTTTGGGGGGGAACACTGAAGCTTTCTTT
>TRBJ2-3|-|TRBV24-1|-
CATSDPQQDRQYF
TGTGCCACCAGTGATCCCCAGCAGGATCGGCAGTATTTT
>TRBJ2-5|-|TRBV29-1|-
CSVSGYQETQYF
TGCAGCGTTTCAGGGTACCAAGAGACCCAGTACTTC
>TRBJ2-7|-|TRBV3-1/TRBV3-2|TRBD2
CASSQLPGLVRSELDYEQYF
TGTGCCAGCAGCCAACTACCGGGACTAGTGAGGTCGGAACTGGACTACGAGCAGTACTTC
>TRBJ2-4|-|TRBV4-3|-
CASSHDRRLAKNIQYF
TGCGCCAGCAGCCATGACAGAAGACTAGCCAAAAACATTCAGTACTTC
>TRBJ1-5|-|TRBV4-3|TRBD1
CASSQESGQGADQPQHF
TGCGCCAGCAGCCAAGAATCGGGTCAGGGGGCAGACCAGCCCCAGCATTTT
>TRBJ1-4|-|TRBV5-1|-
CASSSGQLLNEKLFF
TGCGCCAGCAGCTCCGGACAGTTGCTTAATGAAAAACTGTTTTTT
>TRBJ2-1|-|TRBV11-3|-
CASSVQGTDEQFF
TGTGCCAGCAGCGTACAGGGTACAGATGAGCAGTTCTTC
>TRBJ1-3|once|TRBV6-6|-
CASSPDLIPGNTIYF
TGTGCCAGCAGCCCCGACTTGATACCGGGAAACACCATATATTTT
>TRBJ1-1|-|TRBV6-4|-
CASSSAAGSFAEAFF
TGTGCCAGCAGTTCCGCCGCGGGTAGCTTCGCTGAAGCTTTCTTT
>TRBJ2-7|-|TRBV7-9|TRBD2
CASSLQPSGRGGSYEQYF
TGTGCCAGCAGCCTCCAACCCAGCGGGAGAGGTGGCTCCTACGAGCAGTACTTC
>TRBJ1-5|-|TRBV5-3|TRBD1
CARSLDRDRGQPQHF
TGTGCCAGAAGCTTGGACCGGGACAGGGGGCAGCCCCAGCATTTT